This T cell receptor beta chain came from a study of identical twins. General observations from the study: With abundant cord blood beta clonotypes, insertions were fewer; memory repertoires showed no such pattern.

The CDR3 has 14 residues. V shed 6 bases and J 6 bases; nucleotides not matched to a gene: 8. Germline CDR1 reads KGHSH; CDR2 reads LQKENI. TCRdb itself ran the 5' RACE reads through MiXCR, one entry per CDR3 protein. The sample shows some 630,000 distinct CDR3 sequences, around 7.4% of them seen only once. This clonotype was detected a few times. Its antigen is as yet unknown. The data were also submitted as part of a second study, on yellow fever vaccine responses in identical twins.

The clonotype comes from a young woman in good health. Sequencing used PBMCs. The rearrangement uses TRBV18 and TRBJ2-7; 10 nucleotides match TRBD1. CDR3 DNA: TGTGCCAGCTCCCTCGGGACAGGGGTGAGCGAGCAGTACTTC. This translates into CASSLGTGVSEQYF.